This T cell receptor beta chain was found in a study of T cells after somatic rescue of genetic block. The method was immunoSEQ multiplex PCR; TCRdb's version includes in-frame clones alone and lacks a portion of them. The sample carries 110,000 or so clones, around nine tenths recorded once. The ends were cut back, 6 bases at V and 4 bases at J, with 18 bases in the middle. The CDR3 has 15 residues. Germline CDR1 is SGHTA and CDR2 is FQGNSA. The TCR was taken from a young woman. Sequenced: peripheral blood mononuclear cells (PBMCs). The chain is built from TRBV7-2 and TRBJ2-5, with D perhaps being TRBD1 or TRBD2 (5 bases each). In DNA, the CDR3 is TGTGCCAGCAGTCCCGAGGGGATTTCGGGAGAGACCCAGTACTTC. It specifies CASSPEGISGETQYF.